The 14 T cell receptor beta chains reported below all come from one sample, sequenced in a study of cytomegalovirus exposure and HLA in healthy donors. Amplification used 60 Vbeta primers and 13 Jbeta primers. The protocol was immunoSEQ multiplex PCR, while the TCRdb copy is restricted to in-frame clones and leaves out a portion. The repertoire includes around 130,000 clones, roughly three quarters of them detected once, and 3.1% sits in the top ten. Specimen: PBMCs. These receptors all come from a man aged 25-40 years in good health and CMV-seronegative.

The V gene is TRBV27, the J gene TRBJ1-1; possible D gene TRBD1, 5 bases. Germline lookup yields CDR1 MNHEY and CDR2 SMNVEV (reference sequence). V was shortened by 2 bases and J by 1 base, with 8 bases between the two germline ends. This CDR3 spans 14 amino acids. CDR3 loop: CASSLGGANTEAFF. CDR3 DNA sequence: TGTGCCAGCAGTTTAGGTGGGGCGAACACTGAAGCTTTCTTT.

The chain links TRBV7-6 to TRBJ1-3; D uncertain. This CDR3 region has 17 residues. CDR1 and CDR2 (germline): SGHVS, FNYEAQ. V was trimmed by 6 bases and J by 0 bases, leaving 18 bases between them. The CDR3 region is CASSLESGLRSGNTIYF. The CDR3 nucleotides read TGTGCCAGCAGTCTAGAAAGTGGGTTACGCTCTGGAAACACCATATATTTT.

The chain is built from TRBV7-8 and TRBJ2-5; possible D gene TRBD1, 5 bases. This CDR3 is built from 14 residues. V lost 8 bases and J lost 4, with 17 bases in between. Germline assignment: CDR1 SGHVS and CDR2 FQNEAQ. CDR3: CASAITGRGETQYF. CDR3 nucleotides: TGTGCCAGCGCTATAACAGGAAGGGGAGAGACCCAGTACTTC.

The chain carries TRBV9 and TRBJ1-1; maybe TRBD1 (5 bases). Trimming left V 3 bases short and J 3 bases short, with 9 bases between. The germline gives CDR1 SGDLS, CDR2 YYNGEE. CDR3 length equals 13 residues. The CDR3 region has the DNA TGTGCCAGCAGCGGACAGTGGGACACTGAAGCTTTCTTT. It encodes CASSGQWDTEAFF.

The rearrangement uses TRBV5-6 and TRBJ2-6, with D possibly TRBD1 on 5 matching bases. This CDR3 spans 18 amino acids. Germline CDR1 SGHDT, CDR2 YYEEEE. V was shortened by 0 bases and J by 6 bases, with 19 bases between the two germline ends. Written as DNA, the CDR3 is TGTGCCAGCAGCTTGGTGGAACTCTGGGGCAAAAAGGCCAACGTCCTGACTTTC. It yields the protein CASSLVELWGKKANVLTF. Drawing the rest from reference TRBV5-6 and TRBJ2-6, the complete variable domain is DAGVTQSPTHLIKTRGQQVTLRCSPKSGHDTVSWYQQALGQGPQFIFQYYEEEERQRGNFPDRFSGHQFPNYSSELNVNALLLGDSALYLCASSLVELWGKKANVLTFGAGSRLTVL.

The V and J genes are TRBV7-2 and TRBJ1-5; D might be TRBD1 (5 bases). The V gene lost 4 bases and the J gene lost 0 bases, with 7 bases spanning the gap. The length of the CDR3 is 14 residues. Germline-derived CDR1 and CDR2 are SGHTA and FQGNSA. CDR3 residues: CASSSTVSNQPQHF. In DNA, the CDR3 is TGTGCCAGCAGCTCGACAGTTAGCAATCAGCCCCAGCATTTT.

The chain employs TRBV10-3 and TRBJ2-1, with 7 bases fitting TRBD1. The CDR3 totals 12 residues. After removal of 3 bases from V and 7 bases from J, the junction contained 0 bases not matched to a gene. Germline lookup yields CDR1 ENHRY and CDR2 SYGVKD. Here the CDR3 reads CAISDRGNEQFF. The CDR3 nucleotides read TGTGCCATCAGTGACAGGGGGAATGAGCAGTTCTTC.

The chain has TRBV5-4 and TRBJ2-1, with 11 bases identical to TRBD2. Germline V gene sequence: CDR1 SGHNT, CDR2 YYREEE (reference sequence). This CDR3 comprises 18 residues. Trimming at V came to 0 bases and at J to 0 bases, leaving 5 bases not matched to a gene. The CDR3 loop is CASSLAPSGGSSYNEQFF. DNA for the CDR3: TGTGCCAGCAGCTTGGCCCCTAGCGGGGGGAGCTCCTACAATGAGCAGTTCTTC.

The chain has TRBV5-1 and TRBJ2-4, with 8 nucleotides matching TRBD1. Germline CDR1 and CDR2: SGHRS and YFSETQ. The CDR3 runs to 14 residues. J was trimmed by 8 bases and V by 0 bases; bases with no gene match: 4. In DNA, the CDR3 is TGCGCCAGCAGCTTGGGGGACAGGCTAGACATTCAGTACTTC. It translates to CASSLGDRLDIQYF.

The chain joins TRBV7-3 to TRBJ1-5; 7 bases line up with TRBD1. The CDR3 is 13 residues long. The V and J ends lost 5 bases and 7 bases, in that order; junction bases with no gene match: 5. Germline CDR1 and CDR2: SGHTA and FQGTGA. The CDR3 sequence is CASSEGAGQPQHF. As DNA, the CDR3 is TGTGCCAGCAGCGAGGGGGCGGGGCAGCCCCAGCATTTT.

This clone was seen just once. The chain employs TRBV28 and TRBJ1-1; the D is unclear. The germline gives CDR1 MDHEN, CDR2 SYDVKM. The CDR3 extends over 15 amino acids. The V and J ends lost 5 bases and 0 bases respectively, with 13 bases between them. CDR3 DNA sequence: TGTGCCAGCAGTGCCCCAAGGAGCATGAACACTGAAGCTTTCTTT. Encoded protein: CASSAPRSMNTEAFF.

V is TRBV5-6 and J is TRBJ2-1; tentatively, D is TRBD2 (5 bases). The CDR3 runs to 19 residues. Germline values: CDR1 SGHDT, CDR2 YYEEEE. V lost 2 bases, J lost 0 bases, and 21 bases lay in between. The CDR3 reads CASSFGFGYVGSSYNEQFF. CDR3 DNA sequence: TGTGCCAGCAGCTTCGGGTTTGGTTACGTTGGGAGCTCCTACAATGAGCAGTTCTTC.

CDR3 sequence (DNA): TGCAGCGTTCTGGAGGGAGGGGCTGGCGAGCAGTACTTC. Translated: CSVLEGGAGEQYF. The chain employs TRBV29-1 and TRBJ2-7; 7 nucleotides match TRBD2. V shed 5 bases, J shed 6 bases, and the junction held 10 bases outside the gene matches. Per germline, CDR1 SQVTM and CDR2 ANQGSEA. The CDR3 is made up of 13 amino acids.

The chain employs TRBV28 and TRBJ1-2; TRBD1 might be the D (5 bases). Trimming removed 4 bases at V and 4 bases at J, with 16 bases between. CDR3 length equals 15 residues. The V gene's germline CDR1 is MDHEN and CDR2 SYDVKM. CDR3 in DNA: TGTGCCAGCAGTTCTAACGGTGGGACTGTCTATGGCTACACCTTC. Encoded protein: CASSSNGGTVYGYTF.